This TCR beta chain was documented in a study of T cell responses to AZD1222 COVID-19 vaccine. A remark on this clone: Its antigen is still unknown.

The repertoire was sequenced with immunoSEQ multiplex PCR; TCRdb's copy has only in-frame clones and lacks some. Among 150,000 to 160,000 clones listed, roughly nine tenths were seen once. The length of the CDR3 is 12 residues. Germline values: CDR1 MNHNS, CDR2 SASEGT. With 3 bases removed from V and 4 bases from J, the gap between germline ends came to 4 bases. Study-level results: Clonal diversity may have been underestimated in mostly white British donors. After the peak T cell response, and only then, were repertoires sampled. Spike regions recognized by vaccine-associated CD4 TCRs spanned the protein, led by 160-218 and 743-854. Baseline serology detected seropositivity in only a handful of AZD1222 recipients.

This chain connects TRBV6-1 to TRBJ1-5, with D unresolved. Sample: peripheral blood, taken on day 0 of MenACWY control vaccination. This clonotype was sampled from an adult in good health. CDR3 region: CASSEANQPQHF. The CDR3 bases are TGTGCCAGCAGTGAGGCGAATCAGCCCCAGCATTTT.